Below, 7 T cell receptor beta chains from the same sample are listed, as sequenced in a study of cytotoxic CD8 clonotypes in ibrutinib-treated CLL. Here immunoSEQ multiplex PCR was the method, and the copy in TCRdb shows in-frame clones only, minus some. This repertoire shows about 160,000 clones, under 85% found once; its top ten account for about 4.5%. The sample consisted of PBMCs, taken after 24 months of ibrutinib treatment. The receptor source for this set is a human donor with chronic lymphocytic leukemia.

V and J are TRBV19 and TRBJ2-1, with 9 bases identical to TRBD2. The CDR3 length is 14 residues. J gave up 7 bases and V 10 bases, and 11 bases lay outside the gene matches. The germline V gene has CDR1 LNHDA and CDR2 SQIVND (reference sequence). The CDR3 DNA is TGTGCCACCAACACCGGGACTAGCTCGAATGAGCAGTTCTTC. Translated: CATNTGTSSNEQFF.

The V and J genes are TRBV9 and TRBJ2-5; 10 bases align to TRBD1. CDR1 SGDLS and CDR2 YYNGEE come from the germline V gene. Unmatched junction bases numbered 8, after V lost 2 bases and J lost 4 bases. The CDR3 contains 16 residues. DNA for the CDR3: TGTGCCAGCAGCGTCCAGGGACAGGGGATTGGAGAGACCCAGTACTTC. The encoded protein is CASSVQGQGIGETQYF.

The chain links TRBV15 to TRBJ2-3; D uncertain. CDR1 and CDR2 from the germline V gene are LNHNV and YYDKDF (reference sequence). CDR3 length: 13 residues. Trimming cost V 0 bases and J 4 bases, with 5 bases left between them. CDR3 in amino acids: CATSRDVADTQYF. The CDR3 DNA reads TGTGCCACCAGCAGAGATGTTGCAGATACGCAGTATTTT.

This chain links TRBV4-2 with TRBJ2-1; 14 nucleotides align to TRBD2. CDR1 is LGHNA, CDR2 YNFKEQ, per germline. V shed 4 bases and J 6 bases; nucleotides not matched to a gene: 11. The CDR3 totals 18 residues. The CDR3 loop is CASSRDIGLAGGGNEQFF. The CDR3 region has the DNA TGTGCCAGCAGCCGCGACATTGGACTAGCGGGAGGAGGCAATGAGCAGTTCTTC.

The J gene is TRBJ2-5, the V gene TRBV7-9; weak D call: TRBD1 (6 bases). The CDR3 extends over 13 amino acids. Germline-derived CDR1 and CDR2 are SEHNR and FQNEAQ (reference sequence). V was shortened by 5 bases and J by 5 bases, with 12 bases between the two germline ends. CDR3 amino acids: CASSPHRVETQYF. The CDR3 coding sequence is TGTGCCAGCAGCCCCCACAGGGTGGAGACCCAGTACTTC.

The chain recombines TRBV5-4 with TRBJ1-4; 7 bases line up with TRBD1. V lost 0 bases to trimming and J lost 2 bases; unmatched junction nucleotides: 4. The CDR3 has 16 amino acids. Germline V gene data show CDR1 as SGHNT and CDR2 as YYREEE (reference sequence). The CDR3 is CASSLAMGQTNEKLFF. CDR3 nucleotides: TGTGCCAGCAGCTTGGCTATGGGACAGACTAATGAAAAACTGTTTTTT.

The chain carries TRBV19 and TRBJ2-3; 12 bases fit TRBD2. Germline V CDR1 and CDR2: LNHDA, SQIVND (reference sequence). CDR3 size: 15 residues. V trimming: 6 bases; J trimming: 8 bases; junction bases outside the gene matches: 9. The CDR3 region is CASSPRTSGDITQYF. CDR3 coding DNA: TGTGCCAGTAGCCCCCGGACTAGCGGGGATATTACGCAGTATTTT.